This T cell receptor beta chain was found in a study of T cells in localized non-small cell lung cancer. This clone was counted a few times. Its cognate antigen is unknown. Overall study findings and caveats: Researchers found a median roughly 56 of the top 100 tumor clones in adjacent lung.

CDR1 is SGHTA and CDR2 is FQGTGA in the germline V gene. The ends were cut back, 0 bases at V and 4 bases at J, with 15 bases in the middle. The CDR3 is 16 residues long. Produced via immunoSEQ multiplex PCR; TCRdb's table is partial and in-frame only. In the table there are 130,000 or so clones, roughly 90% of which are singletons. The sequence was collected from a female donor over 55 with stage I lung adenocarcinoma. Material: peripheral blood, obtained before any cancer treatment. This chain connects TRBV7-3 to TRBJ1-1; no reliable D call. CDR3 sequence reads: CASSLTILGGSTEAFF. For the CDR3, the DNA is TGTGCCAGCAGCTTAACAATCTTGGGAGGGAGCACTGAAGCTTTCTTT.